The sequence of this T cell receptor beta chain was determined in a study of T cells in Graves' hyperthyroidism and ophthalmopathy (dated by TCRdb to about 2019). In terms of the full investigation: Peripheral blood samples were taken at the time of initial diagnosis, prior to any treatment. A discovery cohort of about 96 patients, 43 with Graves' ophthalmopathy and 55 to 60 with stable Graves' hyperthyroidism, was used to find distinguishing TCR V-J signatures. Prospective prediction of ophthalmopathy was tested in an independent validation cohort of fewer than 20 hyperthyroidism patients and 15 to 17 patients who later progressed to ophthalmopathy. The approximately 90 discovery patients were divided at random into training and test sets in a 7:3 ratio. The study also compared thyroid tissue and blood T-cell repertoires from 6 or 7 Graves' hyperthyroidism patients. After sampling, hyperthyroidism patients received methimazole starting at 30 mg daily, and ophthalmopathy patients received high-dose intravenous methylprednisolone. According to the paper, TCR Vbeta CDR3 sequencing was carried out on some 140 peripheral blood samples, which came from fewer than 50 ophthalmopathy, around 75 hyperthyroidism and roughly 17 progressor patients.

In this sample, this clonotype turned up many times. The antigen it binds to is not known. Base-call qualities are not available, and no considerably larger clone is one nucleotide away. Graves' hyperthyroidism was defined as stable when no progression to ophthalmopathy occurred over 18 months of follow-up. Hyperthyroidism patients were aged 18 to 65 years and newly diagnosed, with disease duration of less than 2 months. Any patient with an uncontrolled infection, another autoimmune disease, pregnancy or lactation was excluded. Diagnoses were established on the basis of clinical symptoms, serum thyroxine and TRAb, thyroid ultrasound, and orbital computed tomography. PBMCs were separated from 7.5 to 10 ml of fresh peripheral blood using Ficoll-Paque density gradient centrifugation. Total RNA was extracted with Trizol reagent, and quality was checked on an Agilent 2100 Bioanalyzer. A distance of 14 bases separates the germline ends of V and J, which lose 3 bases and 0 bases respectively. The CDR3 spans 16 residues, from the cysteine through the phenylalanine. Here the CDR3 DNA is all that survives: 48 bases in frame from base 1. The germline V gene yields SGHTS for CDR1 and YDEGEE for CDR2.

TCR beta CDR3 regions were amplified from RNA transcripts. The first round of RT-PCR for the TCR CDR3 was performed with the HTBI primer set and the Qiagen OneStep RT-PCR kit. Libraries were constructed in a second round of multiplex PCR, after which size selection and purification were performed. The libraries were sequenced on an Illumina HiSeq2000 using paired-end 100 bp reads. Turning to the authors' computational methods: SOAPnuke was used to process the raw data, removing reads that contained adapters or uncalled bases, had a mean Phred below 15, or lacked an exact match to the constant primer or identifier. COPE v1.2.5 was used to merge high-quality paired reads, and clonotypes were defined as unique nucleotide sequences. Clonotypes were aligned to IMGT TRBV, TRBD and TRBJ reference segments using MiTCR v1.1. Only V-J combinations with frequency above 0.0001, covering 99.2% of repertoires, were analysed. A TCS score was defined as the ratio of F50 (clonal expansion) to E x V (chaos), with BLOSUM62-based TCRdist applied between CDR3 peptides within each V-J. Welch's t-statistics and random forest reduced 514 V-J features to roughly 13, which were used in a naive Bayes classifier (R e1071). TCRdb trimmed the raw reads at Q25, called clones with MiXCR and kept productive beta chains. Every distinct CDR3 protein forms one entry, paired with its most common genes and DNA. In this record, the V and J calls reflect TCRdb's handling and not the investigators' own analysis. A total of some 440,000 distinct CDR3 sequences appear in this sample, about 15% of them only once. The ten largest clonotypes hold around 7.3% of the sample.

Beyond this particular receptor, the publication reports: A 13 V-J signature model separated ophthalmopathy from stable hyperthyroidism, with around 91% sensitivity and 81% to 82% specificity in cross-validation and 80%/75% in testing. Most expanded thyroid clonotypes (frequency above 0.001) were also detected in blood, suggesting blood repertoires may reflect thyroid immune responses. In validation, progression to ophthalmopathy was predicted by the model with 70% to 71% sensitivity and 72.22% specificity, a median of roughly six months before onset. No statistical method was used to set the sample size in advance, and investigators knew the group allocation.

What was sequenced was blood. This receptor was obtained from a woman under 30 with Graves' hyperthyroidism. This sequence uses TRBV5-8 and TRBJ2-3, with a tentative D call of TRBD1 or TRBD2, each matching 5 bases. At the DNA level, the sequence is TGTGCCAGCAGCTCGCCAAGGGACGGTAGCACAGATACGCAGTATTTT. It specifies CASSSPRDGSTDTQYF.